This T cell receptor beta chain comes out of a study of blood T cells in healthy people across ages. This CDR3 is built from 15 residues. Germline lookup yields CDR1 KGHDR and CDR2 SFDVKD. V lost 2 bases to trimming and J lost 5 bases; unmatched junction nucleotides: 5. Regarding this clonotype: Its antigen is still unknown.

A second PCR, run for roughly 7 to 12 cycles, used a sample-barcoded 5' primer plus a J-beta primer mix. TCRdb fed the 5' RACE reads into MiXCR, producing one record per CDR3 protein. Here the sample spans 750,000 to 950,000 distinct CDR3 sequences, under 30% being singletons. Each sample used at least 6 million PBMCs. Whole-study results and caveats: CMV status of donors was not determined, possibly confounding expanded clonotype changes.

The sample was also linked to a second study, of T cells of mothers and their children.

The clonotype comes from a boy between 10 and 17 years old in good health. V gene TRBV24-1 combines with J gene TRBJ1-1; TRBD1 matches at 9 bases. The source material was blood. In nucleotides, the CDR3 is TGTGCCACCAGTGATTCCGGGACAGGGAGGACTGAAGCTTTCTTT. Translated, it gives CATSDSGTGRTEAFF.